A selection of T cell receptor beta chains follows, all from one sample in a study of blood T cell repertoires in COVID-19. This table comes from immunoSEQ multiplex PCR, and its TCRdb copy is limited to in-frame clones, with some not included. This table has fewer than 250,000 clones, roughly 84% appearing once. The specimen was peripheral blood. These receptors were obtained from an elderly woman with COVID-19, enrolled during active disease. The CDR3 runs from the conserved cysteine through the conserved F or W. Each record gives: clone size, V gene, J gene, D gene, CDR3 protein, CDR3 DNA. D genes are given only for firm matches. Clone size appears in some rows only: once, few, many, or a class for an expanded clone.

clone size: NA
V gene: TRBV10-3
J gene: TRBJ2-1
D gene: TRBD2
CDR3 protein: CAIQGLVAGGYNEQFF
CDR3 DNA: TGTGCCATCCAAGGCTTGGTAGCGGGGGGCTACAATGAGCAGTTCTTC

clone size: NA
V gene: TRBV28
J gene: TRBJ1-5
D gene: NA
CDR3 protein: CASSLNSGSGYQPQHF
CDR3 DNA: TGTGCCAGCAGTTTAAATTCGGGTTCGGGGTATCAGCCCCAGCATTTT

clone size: NA
V gene: TRBV30
J gene: TRBJ2-7
D gene: NA
CDR3 protein: CAWSLAYEQYF
CDR3 DNA: TGTGCCTGGAGTTTGGCATACGAGCAGTACTTC

clone size: once
V gene: TRBV5-6
J gene: TRBJ1-2
D gene: TRBD1
CDR3 protein: CASSFPGGNYGYTF
CDR3 DNA: TGTGCCAGCAGCTTCCCAGGGGGCAACTATGGCTACACCTTC

clone size: NA
V gene: TRBV7-9
J gene: TRBJ1-1
D gene: NA
CDR3 protein: CASSLIPYDEAFF
CDR3 DNA: TGTGCCAGCAGCTTAATCCCCTACGATGAAGCTTTCTTT

clone size: few
V gene: TRBV19
J gene: TRBJ2-7
D gene: NA
CDR3 protein: CASSISGGREQYF
CDR3 DNA: TGTGCCAGTAGTATAAGCGGAGGCCGCGAGCAGTACTTC

clone size: NA
V gene: TRBV5-1
J gene: TRBJ2-5
D gene: NA
CDR3 protein: CASSQGGTNQETQYF
CDR3 DNA: TGCGCCAGCAGCCAAGGGGGGACTAACCAAGAGACCCAGTACTTC

clone size: few
V gene: TRBV11-2
J gene: TRBJ2-7
D gene: NA
CDR3 protein: CASSLVGTQGWNEQYF
CDR3 DNA: TGTGCCAGCAGCTTAGTAGGTACCCAGGGTTGGAACGAGCAGTACTTC

clone size: NA
V gene: TRBV7-9
J gene: TRBJ2-7
D gene: TRBD2
CDR3 protein: CASSPGGLAGAEQYF
CDR3 DNA: TGTGCCAGCAGCCCCGGGGGACTAGCGGGGGCCGAGCAGTACTTC

clone size: NA
V gene: TRBV3-1/TRBV3-2
J gene: TRBJ2-1
D gene: TRBD2
CDR3 protein: CASSQDRTSGGRNYNEQFF
CDR3 DNA: TGTGCCAGCAGCCAAGATCGAACTAGCGGGGGGAGGAACTACAATGAGCAGTTCTTC

clone size: NA
V gene: TRBV4-3
J gene: TRBJ1-2
D gene: TRBD1
CDR3 protein: CASSPNDRVINYGYTF
CDR3 DNA: TGCGCCAGCAGCCCTAATGACAGGGTAATCAACTATGGCTACACCTTC

clone size: NA
V gene: TRBV18
J gene: TRBJ1-6
D gene: TRBD1
CDR3 protein: CASSPSQGANSPLHF
CDR3 DNA: TGTGCCAGCTCACCCTCACAGGGGGCTAATTCACCCCTCCACTTT

clone size: few
V gene: TRBV7-6
J gene: TRBJ2-5
D gene: TRBD1
CDR3 protein: CASSLVGQGKETQYF
CDR3 DNA: TGTGCCAGCAGCTTAGTGGGACAGGGAAAAGAGACCCAGTACTTC

clone size: NA
V gene: TRBV18
J gene: TRBJ1-2
D gene: TRBD1
CDR3 protein: CASSPSTGEGYGYTF
CDR3 DNA: TGTGCCAGCTCACCCTCGACAGGGGAGGGTTATGGCTACACCTTC

clone size: NA
V gene: TRBV9
J gene: TRBJ2-3
D gene: TRBD2
CDR3 protein: CASGPTSGGTDTQYF
CDR3 DNA: TGTGCCAGCGGCCCGACTAGCGGGGGCACAGATACGCAGTATTTT

clone size: NA
V gene: TRBV7-8
J gene: TRBJ1-1
D gene: TRBD1
CDR3 protein: CASRLGTANTEAFF
CDR3 DNA: TGTGCCAGCAGATTAGGGACAGCGAACACTGAAGCTTTCTTT

clone size: NA
V gene: TRBV19
J gene: TRBJ2-7
D gene: TRBD1
CDR3 protein: CASSIDLTLNRGYEQYF
CDR3 DNA: TGTGCCAGTAGTATAGATCTAACGCTTAACAGGGGCTACGAGCAGTACTTC

clone size: NA
V gene: TRBV2
J gene: TRBJ2-3
D gene: TRBD1
CDR3 protein: CASWGQTDTQYF
CDR3 DNA: TGTGCCAGCTGGGGACAGACAGATACGCAGTATTTT

clone size: NA
V gene: TRBV4-1
J gene: TRBJ1-4
D gene: NA
CDR3 protein: CASSQGAGPNEKLFF
CDR3 DNA: TGCGCCAGCAGCCAGGGTGCGGGGCCTAATGAAAAACTGTTTTTT

clone size: NA
V gene: TRBV7-9
J gene: TRBJ1-2
D gene: TRBD1
CDR3 protein: CASSFSLTGYGYTF
CDR3 DNA: TGTGCCAGCAGTTTCAGTTTGACAGGGTATGGCTACACCTTC

clone size: NA
V gene: TRBV9
J gene: TRBJ2-5
D gene: NA
CDR3 protein: CASSVGPARETQYF
CDR3 DNA: TGTGCCAGCAGCGTAGGCCCGGCTAGGGAGACCCAGTACTTC

clone size: NA
V gene: TRBV28
J gene: TRBJ2-5
D gene: TRBD1
CDR3 protein: CASRSTGQGGQETQYF
CDR3 DNA: TGTGCCAGCAGGAGTACGGGACAGGGGGGACAAGAGACCCAGTACTTC

clone size: NA
V gene: TRBV5-1
J gene: TRBJ2-7
D gene: NA
CDR3 protein: CASSPQAGIYEQYF
CDR3 DNA: TGCGCCAGCAGCCCCCAGGCAGGGATCTACGAGCAGTACTTC

clone size: NA
V gene: TRBV9
J gene: TRBJ2-3
D gene: TRBD1
CDR3 protein: CASSSGQGTDTQYF
CDR3 DNA: TGTGCCAGCAGCTCGGGACAGGGCACAGATACGCAGTATTTT

clone size: NA
V gene: TRBV21-1
J gene: TRBJ1-4
D gene: NA
CDR3 protein: CASSSGTVYEKLFF
CDR3 DNA: TGTGCCAGCAGTTCCGGGACAGTCTATGAAAAACTGTTTTTT

clone size: few
V gene: TRBV6-5
J gene: TRBJ2-7
D gene: TRBD1
CDR3 protein: CASSYAGQGVYEQYF
CDR3 DNA: TGTGCCAGCAGTTACGCGGGACAGGGGGTATACGAGCAGTACTTC

clone size: NA
V gene: TRBV5-4
J gene: TRBJ2-5
D gene: NA
CDR3 protein: CASSLQGKETQYF
CDR3 DNA: TGTGCCAGCAGCCTACAGGGAAAAGAGACCCAGTACTTC

clone size: NA
V gene: TRBV30
J gene: TRBJ2-7
D gene: NA
CDR3 protein: CAWSLSGYEQYF
CDR3 DNA: TGTGCCTGGAGCCTCTCGGGTTACGAGCAGTACTTC

clone size: NA
V gene: TRBV6-6
J gene: TRBJ1-3
D gene: NA
CDR3 protein: CASTGGSGNTIYF
CDR3 DNA: TGTGCCAGCACAGGAGGTTCTGGAAACACCATATATTTT

clone size: NA
V gene: TRBV3-1/TRBV3-2
J gene: TRBJ2-1
D gene: NA
CDR3 protein: CASSSSTGGRQFF
CDR3 DNA: TGTGCCAGCAGCTCCTCGACTGGTGGTCGTCAATTCTTC

clone size: NA
V gene: TRBV28
J gene: TRBJ1-5
D gene: NA
CDR3 protein: CASFKGGSNQPQHF
CDR3 DNA: TGTGCCAGCTTTAAAGGGGGTAGCAATCAGCCCCAGCATTTT

clone size: NA
V gene: TRBV28
J gene: TRBJ1-5
D gene: TRBD1
CDR3 protein: CASSSFHRGGNQPQHF
CDR3 DNA: TGTGCCAGCAGTTCCTTTCACAGGGGGGGCAATCAGCCCCAGCATTTT

clone size: once
V gene: TRBV5-1
J gene: TRBJ1-5
D gene: NA
CDR3 protein: CASSLAVNQPQHF
CDR3 DNA: TGCGCCAGCAGCTTGGCGGTCAATCAGCCCCAGCATTTT

clone size: NA
V gene: TRBV5-1
J gene: TRBJ2-1
D gene: NA
CDR3 protein: CASRVLGRSYNEQFF
CDR3 DNA: TGCGCCAGCAGGGTACTAGGCCGCTCCTACAATGAGCAGTTCTTC

clone size: NA
V gene: TRBV4-2
J gene: TRBJ1-5
D gene: NA
CDR3 protein: CASSQDQMIQTFSNQPQHF
CDR3 DNA: TGTGCCAGCAGCCAAGATCAGATGATTCAGACTTTTAGCAATCAGCCCCAGCATTTT

clone size: once
V gene: TRBV27
J gene: TRBJ1-6
D gene: NA
CDR3 protein: CASTSPRSYNSPLHF
CDR3 DNA: TGTGCCAGCACCTCCCCCCGCTCCTATAATTCACCCCTCCACTTT

clone size: NA
V gene: TRBV6-4
J gene: TRBJ2-7
D gene: TRBD2
CDR3 protein: CASSDTYKPSGGSSYEQYF
CDR3 DNA: TGTGCCAGCAGTGACACTTACAAACCCAGCGGGGGAAGCTCCTACGAGCAGTACTTC

clone size: NA
V gene: TRBV12-3/TRBV12-4
J gene: TRBJ2-5
D gene: NA
CDR3 protein: CASSFRETQYF
CDR3 DNA: TGTGCCAGCAGTTTCCGAGAGACCCAGTACTTC

clone size: NA
V gene: TRBV7-2
J gene: TRBJ2-3
D gene: TRBD2
CDR3 protein: CASSAGLAGGYTDTQYF
CDR3 DNA: TGTGCCAGCAGCGCGGGACTAGCGGGGGGATACACAGATACGCAGTATTTT

clone size: NA
V gene: TRBV5-4
J gene: TRBJ1-6
D gene: NA
CDR3 protein: CASSLPGGPLHF
CDR3 DNA: TGTGCCAGCAGCTTGCCGGGGGGACCCCTCCACTTT

clone size: once
V gene: TRBV7-6
J gene: TRBJ1-2
D gene: NA
CDR3 protein: CASSSQGYGYTF
CDR3 DNA: TGTGCCAGCAGCTCCCAGGGCTATGGCTACACCTTC

clone size: NA
V gene: TRBV30
J gene: TRBJ1-1
D gene: TRBD1
CDR3 protein: CAWSEGQGLYNTEAFF
CDR3 DNA: TGTGCCTGGAGTGAGGGACAGGGGCTTTATAACACTGAAGCTTTCTTT

clone size: NA
V gene: TRBV6-1
J gene: TRBJ1-1
D gene: NA
CDR3 protein: CASSEGHENTEAFF
CDR3 DNA: TGTGCCAGCAGTGAGGGGCACGAAAACACTGAAGCTTTCTTT

clone size: NA
V gene: TRBV5-1
J gene: TRBJ2-5
D gene: NA
CDR3 protein: CASSHRDTQETQYF
CDR3 DNA: TGCGCCAGCAGCCACCGGGACACACAGGAGACCCAGTACTTC

clone size: NA
V gene: TRBV28
J gene: TRBJ1-2
D gene: NA
CDR3 protein: CATVVGGNYGYTF
CDR3 DNA: TGTGCCACTGTGGTCGGGGGTAACTATGGCTACACCTTC